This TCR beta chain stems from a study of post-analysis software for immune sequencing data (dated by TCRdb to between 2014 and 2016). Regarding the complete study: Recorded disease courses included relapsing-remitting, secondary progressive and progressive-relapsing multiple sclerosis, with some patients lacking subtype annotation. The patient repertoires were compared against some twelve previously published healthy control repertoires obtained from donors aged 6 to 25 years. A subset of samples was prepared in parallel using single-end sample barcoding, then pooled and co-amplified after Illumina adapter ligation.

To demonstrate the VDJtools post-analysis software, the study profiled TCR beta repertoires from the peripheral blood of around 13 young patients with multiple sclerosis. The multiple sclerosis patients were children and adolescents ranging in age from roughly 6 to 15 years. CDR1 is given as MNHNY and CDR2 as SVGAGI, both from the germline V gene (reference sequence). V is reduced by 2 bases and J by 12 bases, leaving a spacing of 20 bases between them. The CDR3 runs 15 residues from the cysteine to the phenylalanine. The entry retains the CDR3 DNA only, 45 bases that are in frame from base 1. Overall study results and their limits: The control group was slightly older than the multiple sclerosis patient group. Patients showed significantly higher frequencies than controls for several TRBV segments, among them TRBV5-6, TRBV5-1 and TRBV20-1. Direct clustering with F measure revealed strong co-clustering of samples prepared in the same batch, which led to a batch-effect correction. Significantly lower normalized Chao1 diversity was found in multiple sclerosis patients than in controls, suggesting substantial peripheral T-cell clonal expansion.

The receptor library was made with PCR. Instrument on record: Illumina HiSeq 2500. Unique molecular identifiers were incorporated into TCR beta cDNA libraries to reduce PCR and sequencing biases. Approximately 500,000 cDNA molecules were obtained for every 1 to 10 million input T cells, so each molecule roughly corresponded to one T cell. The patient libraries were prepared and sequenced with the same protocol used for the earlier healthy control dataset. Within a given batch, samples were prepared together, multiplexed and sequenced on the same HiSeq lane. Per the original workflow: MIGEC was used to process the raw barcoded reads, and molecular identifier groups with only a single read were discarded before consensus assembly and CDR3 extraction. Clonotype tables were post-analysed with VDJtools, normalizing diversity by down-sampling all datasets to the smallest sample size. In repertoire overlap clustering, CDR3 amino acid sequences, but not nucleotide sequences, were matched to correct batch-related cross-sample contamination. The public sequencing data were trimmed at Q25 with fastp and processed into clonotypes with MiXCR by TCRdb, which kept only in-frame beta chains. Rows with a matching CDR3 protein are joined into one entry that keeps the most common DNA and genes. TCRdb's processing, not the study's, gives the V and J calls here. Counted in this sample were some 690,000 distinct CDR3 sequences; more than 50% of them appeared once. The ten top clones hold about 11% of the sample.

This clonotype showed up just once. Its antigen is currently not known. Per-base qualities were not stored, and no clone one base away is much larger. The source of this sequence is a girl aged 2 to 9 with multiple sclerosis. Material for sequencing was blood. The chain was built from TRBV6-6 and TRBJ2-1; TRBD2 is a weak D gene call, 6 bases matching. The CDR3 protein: CASSYGVAVQSGQFF. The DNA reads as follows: TGTGCCAGCAGTTACGGGGTAGCGGTCCAATCTGGGCAGTTCTTC.